The 29 T cell receptor beta chains given below trace back to one sample, sequenced in a study of graft-versus-host responses after intestinal transplantation. Method: immunoSEQ multiplex PCR; TCRdb's copy keeps in-frame clones and lacks some. Of 100,000 or so clones in the sample, 91% were seen once. For these receptors, no antigen is known. The material was unstimulated CD4+ T cells sorted from spleen or lymph node cells, obtained before transplant. The receptors come from a human donor who was the organ donor for an intestinal transplant.

This clone has more than one count but fewer than ten. V and J are TRBV5-1 and TRBJ2-2; TRBD2 matches at 12 bases. With V trimmed by 0 bases and J by 0 bases, 3 bases remained unmatched. The germline gives CDR1 SGHRS, CDR2 YFSETQ. CDR3 length equals 18 residues. The DNA of the CDR3 is TGCGCCAGCAGCTTGGGGTGGACTAGCGGGACGAACACCGGGGAGCTGTTTTTT. Translated: CASSLGWTSGTNTGELFF.

This chain joins TRBV10-1 and TRBJ1-1; no reliable D call. Trimming removed 3 bases at V and 0 bases at J, with 14 bases between. CDR1 WNHNN and CDR2 SYGVQD come from the germline V gene (reference sequence). The CDR3 consists of 16 residues. CDR3 region: CASSEAACPMNTEAFF. CDR3 nucleotide sequence: TGCGCCAGCAGTGAAGCGGCTTGCCCCATGAACACTGAAGCTTTCTTT.

The gene calls are TRBV30 and TRBJ1-5, with 7 positions matching TRBD1. The germline CDR1 and CDR2 sequences are GTSNPN and SVGIG (reference sequence). There are 15 residues in the CDR3. CDR3 bases: TGTGACAAGTGGGGGACAGTCGATAGCAATCAGCCCCAGCATTTT. It codes for CDKWGTVDSNQPQHF.

The chain combines TRBV5-3 with TRBJ2-1; 16 bases agree with TRBD2. TRBV5-3 qualifies as an ORF whose function is uncertain. The V segment lost 2 bases and the J segment 6 bases; nucleotides outside the gene matches: 14. This CDR3 is built from 20 residues. CDR3 sequence: CARSFLGTSGGAEFFNEQFF. CDR3 nucleotides: TGTGCCAGAAGCTTCCTAGGGACTAGCGGGGGGGCCGAGTTCTTCAATGAGCAGTTCTTC.

The genes are TRBV5-4 and TRBJ2-3, with D unclear. This CDR3 region has 16 residues. Germline V gives CDR1 SGHNT, CDR2 YYREEE (reference sequence). Trimming took 1 base from V and 2 from J, leaving 14 bases between them. CDR3 in DNA: TGTGCCAGCAGCTTGATCTCGCGACAATACACAGATACGCAGTATTTT. Its protein product is CASSLISRQYTDTQYF. The full variable domain, rest sourced from reference TRBV5-4 and TRBJ2-3, is ETGVTQSPTHLIKTRGQQVTLRCSSQSGHNTVSWYQQALGQGPQFIFQYYREEENGRGNFPPRFSGLQFPNYSSELNVNALELDDSALYLCASSLISRQYTDTQYFGPGTRLTVL.

The V call is TRBV5-1, the J call TRBJ2-6; D might be TRBD1 (5 bases). CDR3 length: 18 residues. V was pared by 1 base and J by 0 bases, with 14 bases between. Germline CDR1 and CDR2: SGHRS and YFSETQ. CDR3: CASSLRGAGISGANVLTF. The CDR3, as DNA: TGCGCCAGCAGCTTGCGTGGGGCAGGGATCTCTGGGGCCAACGTCCTGACTTTC. Complete variable domain (other parts from reference TRBV5-1 and TRBJ2-6): KAGVTQTPRYLIKTRGQQVTLSCSPISGHRSVSWYQQTPGQGLQFLFEYFSETQRNKGNFPGRFSGRQFSNSRSEMNVSTLELGDSALYLCASSLRGAGISGANVLTFGAGSRLTVL.

The chain combines TRBV29-1 with TRBJ1-4, with a tentative D call TRBD1 (5 bases). The CDR3 length is 13 residues. Germline V gene data show CDR1 as SQVTM and CDR2 as ANQGSEA. Trimming cost V 0 bases and J 10 bases, with 12 bases left between them. CDR3 sequence (DNA): TGCAGCGTTGAAGATGGGCCAGGGCTAAAACTGTTTTTT. Its translation is CSVEDGPGLKLFF.

This chain joins TRBV14 and TRBJ2-6, with 8 positions matching TRBD2. V was clipped by 4 bases and J by 2 bases; unmatched bases: 4. CDR3 length: 16 residues. Germline assignment: CDR1 SGHDN and CDR2 FVKESK. As DNA, the CDR3 is TGTGCCAGCAGCCTACGCGGGGGGACTGGGGCCAACGTCCTGACTTTC. Protein: CASSLRGGTGANVLTF.

The rearrangement links TRBV5-1 to TRBJ2-7; 13 nucleotides agree with TRBD2. The CDR3 length is 15 residues. The germline CDR1 and CDR2 sequences are SGHRS and YFSETQ. J gave up 3 bases and V 4 bases, and 4 bases lay outside the gene matches. The CDR3 loop reads CASSAGLAGIYEQYF. Written as DNA, the CDR3 is TGCGCCAGCAGCGCGGGACTAGCGGGGATCTACGAGCAGTACTTC.

The V call is TRBV11-2, the J call TRBJ2-3, with D possibly matching TRBD2 (6 bases). V lost 3 bases to trimming and J lost 3 bases, with 10 bases between them. This CDR3 region has 14 residues. CDR1 and CDR2 (germline): SGHAT, FQNNGV. DNA of the CDR3: TGTGCCAGCAGCTTTACCGGGACTACAGATACGCAGTATTTT. Translated: CASSFTGTTDTQYF.

The V call is TRBV19, the J call TRBJ1-5, with D possibly matching TRBD1 (5 bases). V was pared by 9 bases and J by 2 bases, with 17 bases between. The CDR3 contains 15 residues. Per the germline V gene, CDR1 is LNHDA and CDR2 is SQIVND (reference sequence). The CDR3 DNA sequence: TGTGCCAGCTCCTCGGGGGGATTTGGCAATCAGCCCCAGCATTTT. Protein product: CASSSGGFGNQPQHF. Full variable domain (outside the CDR3, taken from reference TRBV19 and TRBJ1-5): DGGITQSPKYLFRKEGQNVTLSCEQNLNHDAMYWYRQDPGQGLRLIYYSQIVNDFQKGDIAEGYSVSREKKESFPLTVTSAQKNPTAFYLCASSSGGFGNQPQHFGDGTRLSIL.

This clone was observed a handful of times. V usage is TRBV18 and J usage is TRBJ1-4, with 7 bases that match TRBD1. Trimming removed 5 bases from V and 5 bases from J; junction bases left unmatched: 8. The V gene's germline CDR1 is KGHSH and CDR2 LQKENI. This CDR3 spans 15 amino acids. This CDR3 is CASSDPGQPNEKLFF. The CDR3 nucleotides read TGTGCCAGCTCAGATCCGGGACAGCCCAATGAAAAACTGTTTTTT.

In this sample, this clone turned up a few times. This chain joins TRBV7-9 and TRBJ2-7; D is ambiguous. The germline CDR1 and CDR2 sequences are SEHNR and FQNEAQ (reference sequence). Trimming took 6 bases from V and 5 from J, leaving 11 bases between them. This CDR3 has 12 residues. The CDR3 DNA sequence: TGTGCCAGCAGGAGAGATGTCAACGAGCAGTACTTC. Translating it yields CASRRDVNEQYF.

The V and J genes are TRBV5-4 and TRBJ2-3; no firm D call. Germline V gives CDR1 SGHNT, CDR2 YYREEE (reference sequence). This CDR3 spans 13 amino acids. V was shortened by 0 bases and J by 7 bases, with 9 bases between the two germline ends. The CDR3 sequence is CASSLASEHTQYF. CDR3 bases: TGTGCCAGCAGCTTGGCCAGCGAACATACGCAGTATTTT.

This chain uses TRBV7-9 with TRBJ2-5; TRBD1 matches 8 bases. Germline assignment: CDR1 SEHNR and CDR2 FQNEAQ (reference sequence). V trimming: 5 bases; J trimming: 2 bases; junction bases outside the gene matches: 10. This CDR3 comprises 16 residues. CDR3 region: CASSPGDRGGQETQYF. CDR3 coding DNA: TGTGCCAGCAGCCCAGGAGACAGGGGCGGGCAAGAGACCCAGTACTTC.

V is TRBV5-8 and J is TRBJ1-1, with a weak D call TRBD1 (6 bases). The CDR3 totals 14 residues. CDR1 SGHTS and CDR2 YDEGEE come from the germline V gene. V was pared by 1 base and J by 7 bases, with 14 bases between. CDR3 in DNA: TGTGCCAGCAGCTTGTACTCAGGGGCGGGTGAAGCTTTCTTT. Protein: CASSLYSGAGEAFF.

The V and J genes are TRBV19 and TRBJ1-5, with 8 bases lining up with TRBD1. Germline CDR1 and CDR2: LNHDA and SQIVND (reference sequence). The J segment lost 5 bases and the V segment lost 6 bases, leaving 3 bases of the junction unmatched. The CDR3 has 13 amino acids. The CDR3 reads CASRDRGYQPQHF. The CDR3 DNA reads TGTGCCAGTAGAGACAGGGGTTATCAGCCCCAGCATTTT.

This chain connects TRBV7-2 to TRBJ2-5; TRBD1 agrees at 9 bases. CDR3 size: 15 residues. V dropped 3 bases and J dropped 1; count of bases not matched to a gene: 3. The germline V gene encodes CDR1 SGHTA and CDR2 FQGNSA. The chain's CDR3 is CASSFGTGLQETQYF. In nucleotides, the CDR3 is TGTGCCAGCAGCTTTGGGACAGGGCTCCAAGAGACCCAGTACTTC.

J is TRBJ2-5 and V is TRBV5-1; the match to TRBD2 covers 8 bases. V lost 0 bases, J lost 5 bases, and 6 bases stayed unmatched. The CDR3 runs 15 residues. Germline V lookup: CDR1 SGHRS, CDR2 YFSETQ. The CDR3 DNA sequence: TGCGCCAGCAGCTTGGGAGGACTAGCCGGTGAGACCCAGTACTTC. Protein product: CASSLGGLAGETQYF.

About this clone: The sample has other DNA sequences that encode this CDR3 too. The rearrangement links TRBV11-2 to TRBJ2-7, with 12 bases matching TRBD2. The ends lost 2 bases at V and 0 bases at J; junction bases unmatched: 5. CDR1 is SGHAT, CDR2 FQNNGV, per germline. This CDR3 is 17 amino acids long. The DNA of the CDR3 is TGTGCCAGCAGCTTAACTAGCGGGGGGATTTCCTCCTACGAGCAGTACTTC. Encoded protein: CASSLTSGGISSYEQYF.

This chain uses TRBV4-2 with TRBJ2-7; TRBD2 aligns across 7 bases. The trim removed 1 base at V and 5 bases at J, leaving 5 bases unmatched. There are 14 residues in the CDR3. Germline V gives CDR1 LGHNA, CDR2 YNFKEQ. The CDR3 nucleotides are TGTGCCAGCAGCCAAGGCTGGGCGGGGGACGAGCAGTACTTC. Its translation: CASSQGWAGDEQYF.

Here the CDR3 reads CASSLGDNNGGYTF. CDR3 sequence (DNA): TGCGCCAGCAGCTTGGGGGACAATAACGGTGGCTACACCTTC. V usage is TRBV5-1 and J usage is TRBJ1-2, with a weak D call TRBD1 (6 bases). The CDR3 is 14 residues long. The V end was cut by 0 bases, the J end by 7 bases, with 13 bases between. Germline values: CDR1 SGHRS, CDR2 YFSETQ.

V is TRBV6-6 and J is TRBJ2-2; D not resolved. Germline CDR1 and CDR2: MNHNY and SVGAGI (reference sequence). Trimming stripped 2 bases from V and 6 bases from J, with 7 bases between. This CDR3 is 13 amino acids long. DNA for the CDR3: TGTGCCAGCAGTTACGCGGTAGCCGGGGAGCTGTTTTTT. Amino acids: CASSYAVAGELFF.

The chain employs TRBV15 and TRBJ1-4; 7 nucleotides line up with TRBD1. This CDR3 comprises 14 residues. V dropped 2 bases and J dropped 7; count of bases not matched to a gene: 4. Germline assignment: CDR1 LNHNV and CDR2 YYDKDF (reference sequence). Written as DNA, the CDR3 is TGTGCCACCAGCAGACAGGGGGTCAGTGAAAAACTGTTTTTT. It codes for CATSRQGVSEKLFF.

The V gene is TRBV30, the J gene TRBJ1-1, with 7 bases fitting TRBD1. J gave up 1 base and V 3 bases, and 2 bases lay outside the gene matches. Germline lookup yields CDR1 GTSNPN and CDR2 SVGIG (reference sequence). This CDR3 contains 13 residues. The CDR3 bases are TGTGCCTGGAGGACAGGGCCGAACACTGAAGCTTTCTTT. Translated, it gives CAWRTGPNTEAFF.

This chain links TRBV18 with TRBJ1-6, with 7 bases identical to TRBD1. Trimming took 5 bases from V and 6 from J; bases not matched to a gene: 16. Germline CDR1 reads KGHSH; CDR2 reads LQKENI. The CDR3 sequence is 18 residues long. CDR3 sequence reads: CASSSTRDSPLGNSPLHF. CDR3 nucleotide sequence: TGTGCCAGCTCATCGACTCGGGACAGCCCCTTGGGTAATTCACCCCTCCACTTT.

V is TRBV18 and J is TRBJ1-4; 7 nucleotides match TRBD1. This CDR3 has 17 amino acids. CDR1 and CDR2 (germline): KGHSH, LQKENI. J was trimmed by 4 bases and V by 1 base; bases with no gene match: 9. This chain's CDR3 is CASSPRNRGQGNEKLFF. The CDR3 DNA sequence: TGTGCCAGCTCACCACGTAACAGGGGTCAGGGTAATGAAAAACTGTTTTTT. Complete variable domain (other parts from reference TRBV18 and TRBJ1-4): NAGVMQNPRHLVRRRGQEARLRCSPMKGHSHVYWYRQLPEEGLKFMVYLQKENIIDESGMPKERFSAEFPKEGPSILRIQQVVRGDSAAYFCASSPRNRGQGNEKLFFGSGTQLSVL.

This clone is a singleton in its sample. J is TRBJ1-6 and V is TRBV4-2; D perhaps matches TRBD1 (6 bases). In germline, CDR1 is LGHNA, CDR2 YNFKEQ. V was trimmed by 0 bases and J by 9 bases, leaving 15 bases between them. This CDR3 is 16 amino acids long. Written as DNA, the CDR3 is TGTGCCAGCAGCCAAGATGAAGGGGGTTTGGGTTCACCCCTCCACTTT. Translating gives CASSQDEGGLGSPLHF.

The chain couples TRBV4-3 to TRBJ2-1; 7 bases line up with TRBD1. V shed 2 bases and J 7 bases; nucleotides not matched to a gene: 5. Germline assignment: CDR1 LGHNA and CDR2 YSLEER. This CDR3 has 14 residues. The CDR3 here is CASSQLDRRNEQFF. The CDR3 DNA reads as TGCGCCAGCAGCCAATTGGACAGGCGGAATGAGCAGTTCTTC.